The subject of this entry is one TCR beta chain. The data were taken from a study of blood T cell repertoires in COVID-19. Across the whole study: COVID-19 samples from acute and convalescent phases originated in the United States, Italy and Spain. Sources were T cells, B-cell-depleted T cells, or PBMCs; the material itself was cDNA or gDNA.

J gave up 2 bases and V 0 bases, and 6 bases lay outside the gene matches. Germline V gene data show CDR1 as LGHNA and CDR2 as YSLEER. The CDR3 runs to 16 residues. Original methodology: Reference gene primer amplification gave nucleated cell count estimates. Data came from immunoSEQ multiplex PCR; TCRdb stores just in-frame clones and leaves some out. V and J calls and clone size follow that table, whereas D and trimming were derived from the DNA. The sample yields more than 140,000 clones, around 80% seen once. The sequence derives from a woman aged 50 to 65 in a cohort sampled during active or convalescent COVID-19. Sequencing was carried out using peripheral blood. This sequence joins TRBV4-3 and TRBJ2-7; TRBD1 agrees at 8 bases. The CDR3 sequence: CASSQDRFRGPYEQYF. CDR3 nucleotides: TGCGCCAGCAGCCAAGACCGGTTCAGGGGGCCCTACGAGCAGTACTTC.